These 3 T cell receptor beta chains share one sample of origin, sequenced in a study of blood T cell repertoires in COVID-19. Sequencing was performed with immunoSEQ multiplex PCR; in TCRdb, only in-frame clones are kept and a portion is missing. The data hold hundreds of thousands of clones, with approximately 90% observed a single time. The sequenced sample consisted of peripheral blood. Receptors originate from a man in his forties with acute or convalescent COVID-19.

This clone has just one count. The rearrangement joins TRBV30 to TRBJ1-2; possibly TRBD1 for D (5 bases). The V and J ends lost 3 bases and 5 bases respectively, with 13 bases between them. Germline lookup yields CDR1 GTSNPN and CDR2 SVGIG (reference sequence). The CDR3 is 13 residues long. The CDR3 sequence: CAWSLGAAYGYTF. The CDR3 DNA reads as TGTGCCTGGAGCCTTGGGGCAGCATATGGCTACACCTTC.

The rearrangement links TRBV13 to TRBJ1-3; D remains ambiguous. V was cut by 1 base and J by 3 bases, with 13 bases left in between. In germline, CDR1 is PRHDT, CDR2 FYEKMQ (reference sequence). The CDR3 contains 16 residues. CDR3 sequence: CASSLDPRGYGNTIYF. The CDR3 bases are TGTGCCAGCAGCTTAGACCCCAGAGGGTATGGAAACACCATATATTTT.

The CDR3 here is CASSPGPTYNEQFF. For the CDR3, the DNA is TGTGCCAGCTCACCAGGGCCTACTTACAATGAGCAGTTCTTC. This chain links TRBV18 with TRBJ2-1; D is undetermined. The V end lost 2 bases, the J end lost 4 bases, and 9 bases lay between the germline ends. Germline CDR1 KGHSH, CDR2 LQKENI. The CDR3 is 14 residues long.